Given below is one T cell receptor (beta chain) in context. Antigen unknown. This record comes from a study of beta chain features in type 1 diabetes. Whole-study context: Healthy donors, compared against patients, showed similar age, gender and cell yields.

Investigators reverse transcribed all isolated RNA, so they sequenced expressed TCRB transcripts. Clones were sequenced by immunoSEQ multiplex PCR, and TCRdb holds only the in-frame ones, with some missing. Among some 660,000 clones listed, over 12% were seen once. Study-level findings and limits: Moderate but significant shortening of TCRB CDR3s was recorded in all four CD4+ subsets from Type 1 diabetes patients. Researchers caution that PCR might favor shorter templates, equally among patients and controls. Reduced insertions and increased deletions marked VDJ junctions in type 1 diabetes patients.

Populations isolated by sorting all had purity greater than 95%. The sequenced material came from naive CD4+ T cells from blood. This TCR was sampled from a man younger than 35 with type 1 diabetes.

The CDR3 region is CSVERGDTGELFF. CDR3 DNA sequence: TGCAGCGTTGAAAGGGGGGACACCGGGGAGCTGTTTTTT. The V and J genes are TRBV29-1 and TRBJ2-2; D may correspond to TRBD1 or TRBD2 (6 bases each). The CDR3 is 13 residues long. V lost 2 bases and J 3 bases, leaving 7 bases between the germline ends. The V gene's germline CDR1 is SQVTM and CDR2 ANQGSEA.